Sequencing of this TCR beta chain was carried out in a study of blood T cells in healthy people across ages. About the study: Template switching caught about one barcoded beta molecule for each two T cells. Study-wide results and caveats: Aged donors had fewer naive CD4+ cells and lower diversity than long-lived donors.

It was with a sample-barcoded 5' primer and a J-beta primer mix that a second PCR of about 7 to 12 cycles was run. With 12 random nucleotides, a template-switch adaptor tagged each individual cDNA molecule. TCRdb processed the 5' RACE reads anew with MiXCR; each CDR3 protein has one entry. Seen here are 1.5 million to 2 million distinct CDR3 sequences, about 50% observed once, and the top ten hold approximately 2.1%. Of note for this clonotype: The antigen is not known.

Germline V gene data show CDR1 as SGHAT and CDR2 as FQNNGV. The CDR3 runs 16 residues. The V and J ends lost 4 bases and 6 bases, in that order; junction bases with no gene match: 6. Every donor gave around 10 milliliters of peripheral blood. Specimen: blood. The V and J genes are TRBV11-2 and TRBJ2-3, with TRBD2 matching 14 bases. This sequence was found in a woman in her forties in good health. In DNA form, the CDR3 reads TGTGCCAGCAGCTGGGGACTAGCGGGGGCCAGGGATACGCAGTATTTT. Translating it yields CASSWGLAGARDTQYF.